The clone carrying this T cell receptor (beta chain) came up once. The sample belongs to a study of blood T cell repertoires in COVID-19. Turning to the study itself: Some COVID-19 samples were acute and others convalescent; all came from the United States, Italy and Spain.

The method was immunoSEQ multiplex PCR; TCRdb's version includes in-frame clones alone and lacks a portion of them. Of over 300,000 clones listed, roughly 90% are singletons. The CDR3 runs to 18 residues. Trimming cost V 0 bases and J 2 bases, with 17 bases left between them. CDR1 is MGHRA, CDR2 YSYEKL, per germline. J is TRBJ1-3 and V is TRBV4-1, with D tentatively TRBD1 (5 bases). The receptor was derived from a man in his forties with acute or convalescent COVID-19. Sequencing was carried out using peripheral blood. CDR3 amino acids: CASSQDPREAGTGNTIYF. CDR3 coding DNA: TGCGCCAGCAGCCAAGACCCCAGGGAAGCGGGGACTGGAAACACCATATATTTT.